This T cell receptor (beta chain) was found in a study of T cell repertoires in breast cancer (dated by TCRdb to 2016 to 2017). Background for the entire study: The study profiled tumors, lymph nodes and peripheral blood lymphocytes from breast cancer patients, plus peripheral blood from healthy control donors. Tumors and tumor-involved lymph nodes were minced and digested with Liberase and DNase, then filtered through 70-um and 40-um filters. The controls were nine healthy donors whose age range was similar to that of the patients. Blood samples were separated by Ficoll, whereas tumor-free lymph nodes were processed without any enzymatic digestion. The study reasoned that TCRs shared between breast cancer patients would target shared antigens, given breast cancer's low mutational burden and rare common mutations. ER+/PR+ status was present in the majority of the approximately 20 patient tumors that were analyzed for shared TCRs. On average, sequencing produced roughly 550,000 sequences per sample, which came to roughly 9.3 reads per input cell.

Paired alpha-beta TCRs of CD8+ T cells were analyzed using an expanded emulsion RT-PCR method with primers for all TCR V genes. Before emulsion RT-PCR, CD8+ T cells were isolated with a CD8 positive selection kit and incubated overnight in about 9.6 IU/mL IL-2. This clonotype was counted between two and nine times. This clone's antigen is unknown. No per-base quality is available; no much larger clone lies one base away. The protocol used for the library was emulsion pairing. A second nested PCR with blocking oligos suppressed unpaired genes, then a third nested PCR added Illumina adaptors and barcodes. Each master mix for emulsion RT-PCR held 5,000-250,000 T cells along with C-region, Stepout and V-region primers. Emulsions were generated with the Micellula Emulsion and Purification Kit, and RT-PCR used Qiagen OneStep RT-PCR reagents. Pooled libraries were sequenced with paired-end 2 x 250 reads on an Illumina MiSeq. For the original study's pipeline: Read pairs were joined in Galaxy and clipped at the engineered overlap into separate alpha and beta files; unclipped reads were discarded. Alpha-beta pairs were assigned using CompleteTCR, a MiTCR-based pipeline in which chains sharing read cluster identifiers are linked by an R script. TCR sequences that were observed only once, about 1-3.1% of the total, were removed as potential sequencing errors. In-frame beta chains were kept once TCRdb had trimmed the public reads at Q25 with fastp and called clones with MiXCR. Each entry is one CDR3 protein sequence, shown with its most common DNA and genes. These V and J calls originate from TCRdb's pipeline instead of the authors' own analysis. This sample has tens of thousands of distinct CDR3 sequences in its table, and about 48% of those were observed once. Approximately 60% of the sample is held by the ten biggest clonotypes.

CDR1 and CDR2 are read off the germline V gene as LGHNA and YNFKEQ. The CDR3 has 16 amino acids, counting the end cysteine and phenylalanine. Only the CDR3 region is kept as DNA, spanning 48 bases read in frame from base 1. Between the V and J ends, shortened by 1 base and 0 bases respectively, the junction contains 11 bases. Overall study results and their limits: Shared TCRs showed TRBV7 predominance, possibly reflecting tumor recognition or mispriming bias from eight TRBV7 primers. Possible tumor specificity was suggested for some 18 TCR pairs that were shared across seven or more patient tumors yet rarely found in control blood. Discarding singleton TCRs and sampling only part of each tumor may have missed genuine antitumor clones. Emulsion RT-PCR was considered qualitative rather than quantitative, since transcript abundance and primer differences skewed clone recovery. About fourfold more TCRs were shared with matched tumor repertoires by tumor-involved sentinel lymph nodes than by tumor-free nodes (approximately 8% versus 2%). Shared TCRs were encoded by various nucleotide sequences, which suggests selection and expansion based on antigen.

Input material: CD8+ T cells. In this chain, TRBV4-2 is recombined with TRBJ2-3, with the D gene uncertain. This receptor was obtained from a pool of human donors with breast cancer or a healthy control (not recorded which). The nucleotide sequence reads as follows: TGTGCCAGCAGCCAAGGTGACGCAGCTAGCACAGATACGCAGTATTTT. Its amino acids are CASSQGDAASTDTQYF.